Below, 23 T cell receptor beta chains from the same sample are listed, as sequenced in a study of T cells in Graves' hyperthyroidism and ophthalmopathy (dated by TCRdb to between 2018 and 2021). Library generation was performed with multiplex PCR. For sequencing, an Illumina HiSeq 2000 was employed. The TCR beta CDR3 regions were amplified from RNA transcripts. The first round of RT-PCR for the TCR CDR3 was performed with the HTBI primer set and the Qiagen OneStep RT-PCR kit. The public reads were run again by TCRdb, first through fastp at Q25 and then through MiXCR, and only productive beta chains were kept. Rows matching on CDR3 protein sequence are summarized as one entry with the most common DNA and genes. The table for this sample lists some 270,000 distinct CDR3 sequences; approximately 25% of them were counted only once. The ten largest clones capture around 32% of the sample. Sequencing input: blood. The receptors originated from a woman aged 40 to 50 with Graves' ophthalmopathy.

This clonotype showed up many times. The chain is built from TRBV5-1 and TRBJ1-1; 7 bases are a match to TRBD1. With 0 bases clipped from V and 6 bases from J, the junction kept 5 bases outside the gene matches. Germline V gene sequence: CDR1 SGHRS, CDR2 YFSETQ. The CDR3 extends over 14 amino acids. CDR3 DNA sequence: TGCGCCAGCAGCTTGGGAGATACAGGGGCTGAAGCTTTCTTT. Amino acid sequence: CASSLGDTGAEAFF.

This clonotype was observed many times. The V and J genes are TRBV6-5 and TRBJ2-7; TRBD1 agrees at 10 bases. Germline CDR1 MNHEY, CDR2 SVGAGI. With 2 bases clipped from V and 3 bases from J, the junction kept 4 bases outside the gene matches. The length of the CDR3 is 15 residues. The CDR3 DNA sequence: TGTGCCAGCAGTTACACCCGGACAGGGGGCTACGAGCAGTACTTC. Translating it yields CASSYTRTGGYEQYF.

At least ten counts were recorded for this clonotype. This chain links TRBV20-1 with TRBJ2-5, with 9 bases aligning to TRBD2. The CDR3 consists of 15 residues. CDR1 DFQATT and CDR2 SNEGSKA come from the germline V gene (reference sequence). The V and J ends lost 5 bases and 1 base, in that order; junction bases with no gene match: 8. CDR3 bases: TGCAGTGCTTATAAAGCGGGAGGTACCCAAGAGACCCAGTACTTC. It translates to CSAYKAGGTQETQYF.

This clonotype was detected ten times or more. The chain employs TRBV12-3 or TRBV12-4 and TRBJ1-2, with 8 bases that match TRBD1. This CDR3 has 14 amino acids. After removal of 6 bases from V and 4 bases from J, the junction contained 7 bases not matched to a gene. As DNA, the CDR3 is TGTGCCAGCAGGAGGACAGGGAAAGTCTATGGCTACACCTTC. This encodes CASRRTGKVYGYTF.

This clonotype has a count of ten or more. CDR3 sequence reads: CATSDPPDYGYTF. CDR3 nucleotides: TGTGCCACCAGTGATCCTCCTGACTATGGCTACACCTTC. The gene calls are TRBV24-1 and TRBJ1-2; D gene ambiguous. The V end was cut by 3 bases, the J end by 3 bases, with 7 bases between. Germline V gene sequence: CDR1 KGHDR, CDR2 SFDVKD. The CDR3 totals 13 residues.

This clonotype was counted ten times or more. V and J are TRBV4-2 and TRBJ1-2, with D maybe TRBD1 (5 bases). This CDR3 region has 14 residues. Germline loops: CDR1 LGHNA, CDR2 YNFKEQ. V shed 4 bases and J shed 0 bases, with 9 bases lying between them. In DNA form, the CDR3 reads TGTGCCAGCAGCCCTCTGACAGCTAACTATGGCTACACCTTC. It yields the protein CASSPLTANYGYTF.

This clonotype was counted ten times or more. This chain uses TRBV5-4 with TRBJ2-2, with 15 bases matching TRBD2. CDR1 SGHNT and CDR2 YYREEE come from the germline V gene (reference sequence). V was pared by 3 bases and J by 4 bases, with 7 bases of the junction left unmatched. The CDR3 has 18 residues. CDR3 loop: CASSYGLAGGLRTGELFF. The CDR3 region has the DNA TGTGCCAGCAGCTATGGACTAGCGGGAGGGCTCCGCACCGGGGAGCTGTTTTTT.

This clonotype was recorded many times. The rearrangement uses TRBV7-9 and TRBJ1-1, with D maybe TRBD1 (6 bases). The germline gives CDR1 SEHNR, CDR2 FQNEAQ (reference sequence). V dropped 1 base and J dropped 5 bases, with 20 bases sitting between them. The CDR3 is 17 amino acids. CDR3 nucleotides: TGTGCCAGCAGCTTAGTTGGAGGGGACATAGGAAGAACTGAAGCTTTCTTT. This translates into CASSLVGGDIGRTEAFF.

Ten or more counts support this clonotype. The chain uses TRBV6-5 and TRBJ2-5, with TRBD1 matching over 10 bases. The V gene's germline CDR1 is MNHEY and CDR2 SVGAGI. The CDR3 is 13 residues long. V lost 8 bases, J lost 7 bases, and 7 bases stayed unmatched. This CDR3 reads CASGQGEVSTQYF. In nucleotides, the CDR3 is TGTGCCAGCGGACAGGGGGAAGTTTCGACCCAGTACTTC.

There are many counts of this clonotype. The chain couples TRBV5-1 to TRBJ2-5; no firm D call. The germline V and J ends were trimmed by 0 bases and 0 bases, with 6 bases remaining between them. This CDR3 is 14 amino acids long. Germline V gives CDR1 SGHRS, CDR2 YFSETQ. The CDR3 DNA reads TGCGCCAGCAGCTTGGTGGATGACCAAGAGACCCAGTACTTC. Protein product: CASSLVDDQETQYF.

This clonotype appeared many times. V gene TRBV11-2 combines with J gene TRBJ1-1, with TRBD1 as a possible D gene (6 bases). The ends were cut back, 0 bases at V and 4 bases at J, with 21 bases in the middle. The CDR3 extends over 18 amino acids. The V gene's germline CDR1 is SGHAT and CDR2 FQNNGV. CDR3 DNA sequence: TGTGCCAGCAGCTTAGATGGGTCTTTGGGGGGCAGGGGCACTGAAGCTTTCTTT. Amino acid sequence: CASSLDGSLGGRGTEAFF.

This clonotype came up many times. This sequence joins TRBV19 and TRBJ2-6; D perhaps matches TRBD1 (5 bases). Trimming cost V 4 bases and J 0 bases, with 13 bases left between them. The CDR3 is 17 residues long. The germline V gene has CDR1 LNHDA and CDR2 SQIVND (reference sequence). This chain's CDR3 is CASSKQVPSSGANVLTF. The CDR3 DNA follows: TGTGCCAGTAGTAAACAGGTGCCTAGCTCTGGGGCCAACGTCCTGACTTTC.

Ten or more counts support this clonotype. The chain uses TRBV6-1 and TRBJ1-5; D remains ambiguous. The CDR3 totals 17 residues. Trimming took off 2 bases at V and 0 bases at J, with 14 bases between the two ends. CDR1 is MNHNS, CDR2 SASEGT, per germline. The CDR3 sequence: CASSEMRTGYSNQPQHF. CDR3 nucleotides: TGTGCCAGCAGTGAAATGAGGACGGGATATAGCAATCAGCCCCAGCATTTT.

This clonotype was detected ten times or more. The rearrangement uses TRBV19 and TRBJ2-4, with D tentatively TRBD1 (5 bases). Trimming removed 6 bases from V and 3 bases from J, with 15 bases in between. There are 15 residues in the CDR3. In germline, CDR1 is LNHDA, CDR2 SQIVND (reference sequence). The CDR3 sequence is CASSRQPPNKNIQYF. CDR3 coding DNA: TGTGCCAGTAGCCGACAGCCCCCTAACAAAAACATTCAGTACTTC.

The V call is TRBV13, the J call TRBJ1-2; 7 positions agree with TRBD1. V dropped 6 bases and J dropped 2; count of bases not matched to a gene: 6. The CDR3 is 14 residues long. In germline, CDR1 is PRHDT, CDR2 FYEKMQ (reference sequence). The CDR3: CASRSQGLNYGYTF. In nucleotides, the CDR3 is TGTGCCAGCAGATCACAGGGGTTAAACTATGGCTACACCTTC.

Only a few counts were recorded for this clonotype. The chain has TRBV3-1 and TRBJ2-7; D might be TRBD1 or TRBD2, each matching 5 bases. The length of the CDR3 is 12 residues. V dropped 4 bases and J dropped 7 bases, with 11 bases sitting between them. From germline, CDR1 is LGHDT and CDR2 YNNKEL (reference sequence). The CDR3 DNA is TGTGCCAGCAGCCCGGGACCCCCGGAGCAGTACTTC. This encodes CASSPGPPEQYF.

This clonotype occurred many times. The rearrangement links TRBV28 to TRBJ2-5; D may be TRBD1 or TRBD2 (6 bases each). Trimming shortened V by 3 bases and J by 2 bases, and 16 bases separated the two germline ends. This CDR3 region has 16 residues. In germline, CDR1 is MDHEN, CDR2 SYDVKM. CDR3 amino acids: CASSFLARGGQETQYF. CDR3 DNA: TGTGCCAGCAGTTTTCTCGCCAGGGGAGGTCAAGAGACCCAGTACTTC.

This clonotype was seen at least ten times. The V gene is TRBV29-1, the J gene TRBJ2-7; 9 nucleotides line up with TRBD1. The trim removed 3 bases at V and 4 bases at J, leaving 4 bases unmatched. This CDR3 comprises 13 residues. Germline V gene sequence: CDR1 SQVTM, CDR2 ANQGSEA. The CDR3 reads CSVERGQGYEQYF. For the CDR3, the DNA is TGCAGCGTTGAGCGGGGACAGGGTTACGAGCAGTACTTC.

Comments on this clonotype: A much larger clone is a single base away; this may be a read error. It is likely a read error, because the conserved phenylalanine at the end of the CDR3 is missing. The gene calls are TRBV18 and TRBJ1-5; 7 bases agree with TRBD1. J lost 7 bases, V lost 2 bases, and 11 bases had no gene match. CDR1 and CDR2 from the germline V gene are KGHSH and LQKENI. The CDR3 loop spans 16 amino acids. DNA of the CDR3: TGTGCCAGCTCACCAATAGGGACAGCCCTCGGGCAGCCCCAGCATCTT. As protein: CASSPIGTALGQPQHL.

This clonotype was seen at least ten times. The genes are TRBV28 and TRBJ2-3; perhaps TRBD1 as D (6 bases). Deletions cut 6 bases from V and 5 bases from J, with 15 bases between. This CDR3 is built from 14 residues. Germline V gene sequence: CDR1 MDHEN, CDR2 SYDVKM. CDR3 region: CASSSPPGVDTQYF. The CDR3 DNA sequence: TGTGCCAGCAGCTCCCCCCCAGGGGTAGATACGCAGTATTTT.

This clonotype was counted only a few times. This chain links TRBV6-2 or TRBV6-3 with TRBJ1-1, with D tentatively TRBD1 (5 bases). CDR1 is MNHEY, CDR2 SVGEGT, per germline. The CDR3 spans 12 residues. V was shortened by 7 bases and J by 3 bases, with 9 bases between the two germline ends. Written as DNA, the CDR3 is TGTGCCAGCACCAGACAGCACACTGAAGCTTTCTTT. It specifies CASTRQHTEAFF.

The J gene is TRBJ1-2, the V gene TRBV7-6, with D maybe TRBD1 (6 bases). Germline CDR1 reads SGHVS; CDR2 reads FNYEAQ. The length of the CDR3 is 16 residues. V lost 3 bases and J 3 bases, leaving 17 bases between the germline ends. CDR3 amino acids: CASSLSPIQGDYGYTF. The CDR3 DNA follows: TGTGCCAGCAGCTTGTCCCCTATACAGGGCGACTATGGCTACACCTTC.

The rearrangement joins TRBV6-2 or TRBV6-3 to TRBJ2-7, with D hard to call. Trimming pared 7 bases from V and 2 bases from J, leaving 9 bases between. The CDR3 loop spans 12 amino acids. The germline gives CDR1 MNHEY, CDR2 SVGEGT. CDR3 sequence (DNA): TGTGCCAGCAAGGACGGCCCCTACGAGCAGTACTTC. Amino acid sequence: CASKDGPYEQYF.